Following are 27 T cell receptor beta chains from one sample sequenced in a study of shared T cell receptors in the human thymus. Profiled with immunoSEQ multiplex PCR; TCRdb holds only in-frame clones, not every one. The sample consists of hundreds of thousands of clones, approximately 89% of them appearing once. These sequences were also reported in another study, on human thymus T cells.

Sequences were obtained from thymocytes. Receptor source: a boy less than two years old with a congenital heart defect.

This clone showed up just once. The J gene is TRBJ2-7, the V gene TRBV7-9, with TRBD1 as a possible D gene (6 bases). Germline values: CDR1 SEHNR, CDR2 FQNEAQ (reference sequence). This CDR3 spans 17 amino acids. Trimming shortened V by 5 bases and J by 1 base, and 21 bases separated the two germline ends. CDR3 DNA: TGTGCCAGCAGCCCCTATACTCTATTTGGACAGTCCTACGAGCAGTACTTC. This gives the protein CASSPYTLFGQSYEQYF.

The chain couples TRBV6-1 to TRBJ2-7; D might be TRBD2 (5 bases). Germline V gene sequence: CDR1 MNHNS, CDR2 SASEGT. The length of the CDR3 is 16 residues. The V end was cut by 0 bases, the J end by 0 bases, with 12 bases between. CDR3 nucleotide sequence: TGTGCCAGCAGTGAAGCGAGGGCAGTGAGCTCCTACGAGCAGTACTTC. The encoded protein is CASSEARAVSSYEQYF.

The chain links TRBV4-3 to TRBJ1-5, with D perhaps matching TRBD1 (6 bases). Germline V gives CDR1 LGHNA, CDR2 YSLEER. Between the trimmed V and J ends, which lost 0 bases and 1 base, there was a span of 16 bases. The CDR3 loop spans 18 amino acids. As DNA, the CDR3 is TGCGCCAGCAGCCAAGAAGTCGGGGGGCGCGCCAGCAATCAGCCCCAGCATTTT. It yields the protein CASSQEVGGRASNQPQHF.

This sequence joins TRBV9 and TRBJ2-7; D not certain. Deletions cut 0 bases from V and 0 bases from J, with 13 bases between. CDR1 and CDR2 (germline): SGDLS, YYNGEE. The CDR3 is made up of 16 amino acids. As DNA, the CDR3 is TGTGCCAGCAGCGTAGGGGCAGGCTACAGCTCCTACGAGCAGTACTTC. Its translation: CASSVGAGYSSYEQYF.

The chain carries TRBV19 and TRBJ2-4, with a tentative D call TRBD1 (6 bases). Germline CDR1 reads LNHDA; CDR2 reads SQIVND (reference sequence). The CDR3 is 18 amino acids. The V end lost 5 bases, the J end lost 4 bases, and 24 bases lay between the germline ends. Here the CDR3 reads CASSLSIEGVFTKNIQYF. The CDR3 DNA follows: TGTGCCAGTAGTCTCTCCATTGAGGGGGTTTTTACAAAAAACATTCAGTACTTC.

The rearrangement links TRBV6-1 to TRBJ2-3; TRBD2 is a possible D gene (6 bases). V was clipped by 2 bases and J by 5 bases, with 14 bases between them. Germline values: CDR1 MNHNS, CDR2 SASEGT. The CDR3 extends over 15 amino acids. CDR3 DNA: TGTGCCAGCAGTGAATCGACTAGAAGGGGAGATACGCAGTATTTT. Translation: CASSESTRRGDTQYF.

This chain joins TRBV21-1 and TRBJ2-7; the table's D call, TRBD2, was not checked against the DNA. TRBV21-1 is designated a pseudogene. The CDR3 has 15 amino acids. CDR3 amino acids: CASSKGKRNPYEQYF. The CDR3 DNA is TGTGCCAGCAGCAAAGGAAAGCGGAACCCCTACGAGCAGTACTTC.

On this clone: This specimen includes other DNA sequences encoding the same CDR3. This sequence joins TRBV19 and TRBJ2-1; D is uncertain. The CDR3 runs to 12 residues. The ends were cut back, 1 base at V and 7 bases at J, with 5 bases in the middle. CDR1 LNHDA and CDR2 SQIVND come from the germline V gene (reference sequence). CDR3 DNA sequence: TGTGCCAGTAGTATAGGAGGAAATGAGCAGTTCTTC. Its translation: CASSIGGNEQFF.

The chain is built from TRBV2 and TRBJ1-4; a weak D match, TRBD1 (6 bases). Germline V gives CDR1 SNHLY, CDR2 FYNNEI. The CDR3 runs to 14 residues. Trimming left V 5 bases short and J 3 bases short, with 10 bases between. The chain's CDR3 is CASSKQGPNEKLFF. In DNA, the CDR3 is TGTGCCAGCAGTAAACAGGGACCTAATGAAAAACTGTTTTTT.

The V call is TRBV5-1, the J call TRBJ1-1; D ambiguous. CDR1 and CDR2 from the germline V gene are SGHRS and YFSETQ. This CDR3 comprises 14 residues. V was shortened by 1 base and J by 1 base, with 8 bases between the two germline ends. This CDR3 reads CASSLRLRNTEAFF. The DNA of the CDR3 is TGCGCCAGCAGCTTGAGACTGAGGAACACTGAAGCTTTCTTT.

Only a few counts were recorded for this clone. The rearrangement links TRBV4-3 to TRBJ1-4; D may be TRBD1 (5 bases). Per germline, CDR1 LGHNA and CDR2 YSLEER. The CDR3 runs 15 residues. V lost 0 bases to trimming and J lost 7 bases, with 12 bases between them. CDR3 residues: CASSQDRGGAEKLFF. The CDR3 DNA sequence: TGCGCCAGCAGCCAAGATAGGGGAGGGGCTGAAAAACTGTTTTTT.

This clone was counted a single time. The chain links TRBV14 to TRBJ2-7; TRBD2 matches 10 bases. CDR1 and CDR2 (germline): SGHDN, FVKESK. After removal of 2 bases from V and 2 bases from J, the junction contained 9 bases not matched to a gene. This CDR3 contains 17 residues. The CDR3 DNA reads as TGTGCCAGCAGCCAAAGAAACGGACTAGCGGACCCCTACGAGCAGTACTTC. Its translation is CASSQRNGLADPYEQYF.

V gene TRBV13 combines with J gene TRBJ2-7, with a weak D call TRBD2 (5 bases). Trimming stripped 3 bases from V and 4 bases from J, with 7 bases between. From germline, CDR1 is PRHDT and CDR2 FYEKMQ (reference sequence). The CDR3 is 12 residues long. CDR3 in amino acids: CASSFGKYEQYF. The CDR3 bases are TGTGCCAGCAGCTTCGGGAAATACGAGCAGTACTTC.

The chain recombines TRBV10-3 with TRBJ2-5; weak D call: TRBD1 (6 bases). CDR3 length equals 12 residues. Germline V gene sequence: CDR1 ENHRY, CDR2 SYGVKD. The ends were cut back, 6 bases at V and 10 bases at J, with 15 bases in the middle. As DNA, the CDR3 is TGTGCCATCAGAGCGACAGGTCCAATCCAGTACTTC. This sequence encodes CAIRATGPIQYF.

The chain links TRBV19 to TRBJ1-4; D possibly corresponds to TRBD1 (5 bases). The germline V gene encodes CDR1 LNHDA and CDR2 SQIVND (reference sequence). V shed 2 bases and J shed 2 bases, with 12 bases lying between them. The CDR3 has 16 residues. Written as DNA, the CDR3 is TGTGCCAGTAGTATACAGGGCCTGGAGACTAATGAAAAACTGTTTTTT. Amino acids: CASSIQGLETNEKLFF.

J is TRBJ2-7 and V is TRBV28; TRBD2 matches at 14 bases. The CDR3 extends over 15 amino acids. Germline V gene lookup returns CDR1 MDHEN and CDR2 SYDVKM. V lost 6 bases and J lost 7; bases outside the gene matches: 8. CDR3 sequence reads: CASSPTSGRGWEQYF. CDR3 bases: TGTGCCAGCAGCCCGACTAGCGGGAGGGGTTGGGAGCAGTACTTC. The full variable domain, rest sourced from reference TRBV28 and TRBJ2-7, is DVKVTQSSRYLVKRTGEKVFLECVQDMDHENMFWYRQDPGLGLRLIYFSYDVKMKEKGDIPEGYSVSREKKERFSLILESASTNQTSMYLCASSPTSGRGWEQYFGPGTRLTVT.

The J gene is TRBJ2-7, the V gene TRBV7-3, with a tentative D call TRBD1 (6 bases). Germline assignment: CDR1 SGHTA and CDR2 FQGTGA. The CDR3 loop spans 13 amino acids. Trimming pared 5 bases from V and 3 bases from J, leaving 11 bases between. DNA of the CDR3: TGTGCCAGCAGCAGAGGACAGTTCTACGAGCAGTACTTC. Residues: CASSRGQFYEQYF.

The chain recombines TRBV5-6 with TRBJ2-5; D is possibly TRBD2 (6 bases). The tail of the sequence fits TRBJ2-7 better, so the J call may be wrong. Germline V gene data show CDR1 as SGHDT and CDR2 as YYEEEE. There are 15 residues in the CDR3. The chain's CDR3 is CASSLIAAGSYEQYF. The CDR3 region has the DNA TGTGCCAGCAGCCTAATAGCAGCGGGCTCCTACGAGCAGTACTTC.

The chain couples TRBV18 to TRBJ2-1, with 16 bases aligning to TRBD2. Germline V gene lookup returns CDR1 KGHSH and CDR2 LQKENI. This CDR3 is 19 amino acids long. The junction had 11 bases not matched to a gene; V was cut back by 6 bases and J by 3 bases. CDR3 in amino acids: CASSHVPGLAGGFYNEQFF. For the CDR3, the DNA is TGTGCCAGCTCGCACGTACCGGGACTAGCGGGAGGGTTCTACAATGAGCAGTTCTTC. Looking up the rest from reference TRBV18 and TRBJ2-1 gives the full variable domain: NAGVMQNPRHLVRRRGQEARLRCSPMKGHSHVYWYRQLPEEGLKFMVYLQKENIIDESGMPKERFSAEFPKEGPSILRIQQVVRGDSAAYFCASSHVPGLAGGFYNEQFFGPGTRLTVL.

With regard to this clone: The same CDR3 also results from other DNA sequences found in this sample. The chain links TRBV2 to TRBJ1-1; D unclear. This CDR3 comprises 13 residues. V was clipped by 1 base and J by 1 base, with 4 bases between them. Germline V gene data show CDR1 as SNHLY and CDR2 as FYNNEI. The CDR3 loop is CASSEGRNTEAFF. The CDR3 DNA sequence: TGTGCCAGCAGTGAAGGCAGGAACACTGAAGCTTTCTTT.

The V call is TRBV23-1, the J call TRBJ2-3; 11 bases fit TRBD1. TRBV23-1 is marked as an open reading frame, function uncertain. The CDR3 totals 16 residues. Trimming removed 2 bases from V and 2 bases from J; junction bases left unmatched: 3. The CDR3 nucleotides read TGCGCCAGCAGTCAAGGGACAGGGGGTATCACAGATACGCAGTATTTT. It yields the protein CASSQGTGGITDTQYF.

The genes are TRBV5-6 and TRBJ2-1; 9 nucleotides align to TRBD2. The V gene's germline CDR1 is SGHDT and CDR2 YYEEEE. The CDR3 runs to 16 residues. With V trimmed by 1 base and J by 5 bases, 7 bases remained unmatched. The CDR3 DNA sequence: TGTGCCAGCAGCTTGAAGTGGACTAGCGCCAACAATGAGCAGTTCTTC. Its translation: CASSLKWTSANNEQFF.

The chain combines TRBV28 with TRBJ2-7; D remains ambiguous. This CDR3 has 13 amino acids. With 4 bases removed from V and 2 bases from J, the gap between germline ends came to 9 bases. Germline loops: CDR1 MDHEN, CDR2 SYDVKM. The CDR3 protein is CASSCKQAYEQYF. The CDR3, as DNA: TGTGCCAGCAGTTGCAAACAAGCCTACGAGCAGTACTTC.

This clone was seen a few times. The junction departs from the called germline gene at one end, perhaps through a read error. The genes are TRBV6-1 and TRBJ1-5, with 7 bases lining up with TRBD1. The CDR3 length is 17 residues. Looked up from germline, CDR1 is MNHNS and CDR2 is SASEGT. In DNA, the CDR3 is TGTGCCAGCAGGGAAGGGACAGACAATTATAGCAATCAGCCCCAGCATTTT. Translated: CASREGTDNYSNQPQHF.

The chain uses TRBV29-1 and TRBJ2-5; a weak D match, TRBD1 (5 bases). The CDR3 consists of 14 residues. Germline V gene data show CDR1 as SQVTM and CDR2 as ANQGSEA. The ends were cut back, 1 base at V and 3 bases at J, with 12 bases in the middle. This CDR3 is CSVEAIGREETQYF. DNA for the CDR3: TGCAGCGTTGAAGCGATTGGCAGGGAAGAGACCCAGTACTTC. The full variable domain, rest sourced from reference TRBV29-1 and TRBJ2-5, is SAVISQKPSRDICQRGTSLTIQCQVDSQVTMMFWYRQQPGQSLTLIATANQGSEATYESGFVIDKFPISRPNLTFSTLTVSNMSPEDSSIYLCSVEAIGREETQYFGPGTRLLVL.

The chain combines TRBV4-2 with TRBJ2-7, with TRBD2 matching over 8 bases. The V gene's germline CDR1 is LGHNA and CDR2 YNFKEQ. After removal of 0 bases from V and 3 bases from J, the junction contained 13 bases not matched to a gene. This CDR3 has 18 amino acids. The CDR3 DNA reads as TGTGCCAGCAGCCAAGATCGCCCGGTAGCGGGGCGATACTACGAGCAGTACTTC. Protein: CASSQDRPVAGRYYEQYF.

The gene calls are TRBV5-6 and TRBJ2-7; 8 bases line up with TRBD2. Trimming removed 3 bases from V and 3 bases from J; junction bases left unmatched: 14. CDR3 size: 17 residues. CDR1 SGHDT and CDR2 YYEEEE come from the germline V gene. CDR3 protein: CASSSPPGGAILYEQYF. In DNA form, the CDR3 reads TGTGCCAGCAGCTCCCCCCCCGGGGGGGCGATTCTCTACGAGCAGTACTTC.